This T cell receptor (beta chain) was captured in a study of T cells after yellow fever vaccination (dated by TCRdb to about 2019). Study-level background: The SMART-Seq v4 Ultra Low Input RNA kit was used to prepare libraries from fractions with low cell numbers. To follow T-cell clones before and after primary and booster YFV17D yellow fever vaccination, bulk TCR alpha and beta repertoires were sequenced over time. Blood samples were taken at several timepoints before and after primary and secondary immunization, and bulk PBMC replicates and cell subsets were isolated. Two healthy male donors, one aged 18 to 29 and one aged 30 to 40 years, were included in the cohort. The paper as a whole reports these results and caveats: Computational filtering was needed because FACS-sorted repertoires could contain abundant contaminating clonotypes from the bulk population. After the booster, most of the clones that had expanded following primary vaccination were detected again (roughly 96% of CD4 and around 90% of CD8), which suggests that memory was broadly maintained. Only two donors were included in the study, so the extent to which the findings can be generalized is limited. A small fraction of clonotypes appeared in both the CD4 and CD8 compartments, likely as a result of convergent recombination. Compared with the primary T-cell response, the secondary T-cell response was weaker but faster, peaking on day 5 rather than day 15.

As regards this clonotype: Its antigen specificity is not known. No quality values exist for individual bases; no much larger clone is one base distant.

CDR1 SGHRS and CDR2 YFSETQ are derived from the germline V gene. V loses 5 bases of germline sequence and J loses 4 bases, and the interval between the two ends is 12 bases. The cysteine opens and the phenylalanine closes a CDR3 of 13 amino acids. This entry keeps only the CDR3 DNA: 39 bases, framed from base 1. Interpreted using the paper, the treatment or condition label stands for: live attenuated yellow fever vaccine strain. Two biological replicates of bulk PBMCs were collected at each blood-draw timepoint. PBMCs were isolated from peripheral blood using a standard Ficoll-Paque protocol. RNA was extracted with TriZol from bulk PBMCs, CD4 and CD8 fractions, and dextramer-positive and dextramer-negative fractions. TCR cDNA was synthesized by 5'RACE template switching, through which a universal primer site and unique molecular identifiers were introduced. Priming for cDNA synthesis came from both the TCR alpha and TCR beta constant segments. Libraries were amplified in two PCR steps, with sample barcodes and sequencing adapters added in the second step. Sequencing of libraries was done on Illumina HiSeq 2500 (2x100 bp) or NovaSeq (2x150 bp). The paper's processing steps were these. Reads were demultiplexed and collapsed into UMI consensus sequences with MIGEC, and V(D)J alignment was performed with MiXCR. Using edgeR on replicate PBMC samples, clonotypes were called vaccine-responding if FDR was below 0.01 and the log2 fold change was above 5 up to day 15. CD4 or CD8 identity was assigned to each bulk clonotype according to whether the clonotype was present at higher abundance in the sequenced CD4 repertoire or the sequenced CD8 repertoire. TCRdb trimmed public reads at Q25 via fastp, called clones via MiXCR and kept in-frame beta chains. For every CDR3 protein sequence, its rows merge into one entry that carries the most common genes and DNA. The V and J calls shown here were made by TCRdb, not taken from the authors' results. The sample table shows 500,000 to 700,000 distinct CDR3 sequences, and 15% to 20% are seen once. The top ten clones comprise approximately 14% of the sample.

The source was PBMCs, collected 15 days after the yellow fever booster vaccination. The chain employs TRBV5-1 and TRBJ1-2; no confident D gene assignment can be made. The source of this sequence is a young man who received the YFV17D yellow fever vaccine. The CDR3: CASRPVPVYGYTF. Read as DNA, the sequence is TGCGCCAGCAGACCCGTGCCCGTCTATGGCTACACCTTC. With the rest looked up from the reference TRBV5-1 and TRBJ1-2 genes rather than sequenced, the full variable domain is KAGVTQTPRYLIKTRGQQVTLSCSPISGHRSVSWYQQTPGQGLQFLFEYFSETQRNKGNFPGRFSGRQFSNSRSEMNVSTLELGDSALYLCASRPVPVYGYTFGSGTRLTVV.